The table lists the clone carrying this T cell receptor beta chain with a few counts. Antigen: not known. Constant-region reverse primers amplified full-length variable regions, followed by semi-nested Nested Universal Primer A PCR. TCRdb redid the calling of the 5' RACE reads with MiXCR, one entry per CDR3 protein. The data hold a few thousand distinct CDR3 sequences, with about 69% observed a single time. The CDR3 covers 16 residues. CDR1 is SGHRS and CDR2 is YFSETQ in the germline V gene. J gave up 5 bases and V 0 bases, and 7 bases lay outside the gene matches. Broader study findings: Tumor Treg TCRs overlapped most with tumor naive CD4+ cells.

Cells sorted as Tregs were CD4+, CD25+ and CD127-/low. This receptor was obtained from a female donor with breast cancer. The rearrangement joins TRBV5-1 to TRBJ2-2; TRBD2 aligns across 7 bases. The sequencing sample was made of Tregs sorted from blood. The CDR3 sequence: CASSLVLAGVTGELFF. The CDR3 DNA reads as TGCGCCAGCAGCTTGGTTTTAGCGGGTGTTACCGGGGAGCTGTTTTTT.